This T cell receptor beta chain came from a study of shared clonotypes between healthy human individuals. Naive CD8 cells lacked CD45RO and underwent positive selection for CCR7, leaving out terminally differentiated effector memory CD45RA+ cells. CDR1 and CDR2 from the germline V gene are KGHSH and LQKENI. The CDR3 totals 16 residues. The ends were cut back, 0 bases at V and 0 bases at J, with 12 bases in the middle. The assay was immunoSEQ multiplex PCR, and TCRdb's table has in-frame clones only and misses some. This sample has around 600,000 clones; 98% occur once, and the top ten carry more than 0.3%.

This TCR was recovered from a man under 40 in good health. Sequencing used naive CD8+ T cells sorted from blood. The chain employs TRBV18 and TRBJ2-7; D may correspond to TRBD1 or TRBD2 (5 bases each). For the CDR3, the DNA is TGTGCCAGCTCACCACCCAATAGCGACAGCTCCTACGAGCAGTACTTC. This encodes CASSPPNSDSSYEQYF.